This entry lists 3 T cell receptor beta chains sequenced from one sample in a study of blood T cell repertoires in COVID-19. Profiled with immunoSEQ multiplex PCR; TCRdb holds only in-frame clones, not every one. The sample comprises about 140,000 clones, roughly nine tenths of which are singletons, and roughly 2.5% rests with the top ten. Sequencing was done on a sample of peripheral blood. These receptors were obtained from a human donor with COVID-19, enrolled during active disease. The donor label of this sample is uncertain.

This rearrangement joins TRBV9 to TRBJ2-5; 9 nucleotides align to TRBD1. The CDR3 is 14 residues long. V was pared by 3 bases and J by 5 bases, with 5 bases of the junction left unmatched. Germline values: CDR1 SGDLS, CDR2 YYNGEE. The CDR3 sequence: CASSEQGAGETQYF. CDR3 in DNA: TGTGCCAGCAGCGAACAGGGGGCCGGTGAGACCCAGTACTTC.

This clone showed up just a few times. The chain is built from TRBV28 and TRBJ1-2; D is uncertain. The V gene lost 6 bases and the J gene lost 1 base, with 9 bases spanning the gap. This CDR3 spans 13 amino acids. Germline loops: CDR1 MDHEN, CDR2 SYDVKM. This CDR3 reads CASSSTRNYGYTF. Written as DNA, the CDR3 is TGTGCCAGCAGCTCAACACGTAACTATGGCTACACCTTC.

CDR3 residues: CASSSRQGAGDTQYF. CDR3 in DNA: TGTGCCAGCAGCTCAAGACAGGGGGCCGGAGATACGCAGTATTTT. The chain joins TRBV7-8 to TRBJ2-3; 10 nucleotides match TRBD1. Germline CDR1 and CDR2: SGHVS and FQNEAQ. The CDR3 spans 15 residues. Trimming removed 4 bases from V and 5 bases from J; junction bases left unmatched: 6.